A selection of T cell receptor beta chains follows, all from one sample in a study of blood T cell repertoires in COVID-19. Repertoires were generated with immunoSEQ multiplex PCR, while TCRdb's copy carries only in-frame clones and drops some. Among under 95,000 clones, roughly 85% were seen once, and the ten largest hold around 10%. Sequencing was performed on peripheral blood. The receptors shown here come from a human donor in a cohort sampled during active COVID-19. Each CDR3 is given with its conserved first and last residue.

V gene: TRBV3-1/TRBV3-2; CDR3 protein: CASSQARQGAVTGELFF
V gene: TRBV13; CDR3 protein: CASSFLDLYSNQPQHF
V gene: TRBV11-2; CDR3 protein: CASSAHASGRSTDTQYF
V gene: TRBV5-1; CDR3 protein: CASSPRKDFTTNEKLFF
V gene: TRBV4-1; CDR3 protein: CASSQGPGNTIYF
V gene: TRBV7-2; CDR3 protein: CASSLTSGGQETQYF
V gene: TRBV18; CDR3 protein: CASSPPGQEAEQYF
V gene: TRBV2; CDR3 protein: CASSGMLRTETQYF
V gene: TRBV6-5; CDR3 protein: CASSYPGRSGEQFF
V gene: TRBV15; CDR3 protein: CATSGGAQAVEQYF
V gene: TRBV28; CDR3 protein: CASSLGGRTYEQYF
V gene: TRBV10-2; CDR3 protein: CASGQGNKGTEAFF
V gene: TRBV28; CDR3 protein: CAAGGDVAKNIQYF
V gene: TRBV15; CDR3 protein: CATSRDIGSIIAEAFF
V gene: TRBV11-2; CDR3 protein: CASSSGLGYTQYF
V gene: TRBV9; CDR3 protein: CASGSEANRNSPLHF
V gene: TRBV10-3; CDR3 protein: CAISAGQGRTDTQYF
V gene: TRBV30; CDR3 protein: CAWSPGVSYEQYF
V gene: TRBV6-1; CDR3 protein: CASSDLRQGGTGELFF
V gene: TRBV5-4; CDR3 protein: CASSFDTSGTYEQYF
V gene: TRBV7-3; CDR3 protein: CASSLSRGETQYF
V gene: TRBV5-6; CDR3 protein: CASSLLGQGVFADTQYF
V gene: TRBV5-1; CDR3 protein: CASTRRGPGANVLTF
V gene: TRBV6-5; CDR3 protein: CASRRVGTGNTIYF
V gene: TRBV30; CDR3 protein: CAWRRDRGPTNEKLFF
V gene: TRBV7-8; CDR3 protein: CASSLQQGLGEAFF
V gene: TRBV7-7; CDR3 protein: CASSSKPPGLTRGLEQYF
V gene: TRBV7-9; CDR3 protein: CASSLAPLGASGAYNEQFF
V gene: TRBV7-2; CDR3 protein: CASSSGVTRKETQYF
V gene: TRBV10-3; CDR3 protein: CASLQGIGYGYTF
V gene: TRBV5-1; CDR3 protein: CASSPGGGLSTDTQYF
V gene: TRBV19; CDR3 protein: CASSTSGTGKSPLHF
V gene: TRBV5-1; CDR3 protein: CASSLALQGALSEQYF
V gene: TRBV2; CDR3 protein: CASSVASGGASEQFF
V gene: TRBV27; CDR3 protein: CASSFILASGELFF
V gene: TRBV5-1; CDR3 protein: CASSPSAGTGGKQFF
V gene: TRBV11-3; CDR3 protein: CASSETPYRGKNEQFF
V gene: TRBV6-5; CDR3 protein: CASSQLREDTEAFF
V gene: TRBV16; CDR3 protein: CASSLYSNQPQHF
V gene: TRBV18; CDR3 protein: CASSHGTGYEQYF
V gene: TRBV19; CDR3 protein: CASSVVGGTGYTGELFF
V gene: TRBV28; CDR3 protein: CASTQGWGGYQPQHF
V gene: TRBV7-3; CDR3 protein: CASSLWDRGRGGELFF
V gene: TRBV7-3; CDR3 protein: CASSRLGVTALGEQFF
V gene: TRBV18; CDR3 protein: CASSPTAGNYGYTF
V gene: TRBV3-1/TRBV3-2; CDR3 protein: CASSQVRTGFSPLHF